Described below is a single T cell receptor beta chain sequence and its context. Antigen: not known. This table comes from immunoSEQ multiplex PCR, and its TCRdb copy is limited to in-frame clones, with some not included. The sample yields roughly 35,000 clones, around 88% seen once. This CDR3 is 13 amino acids long. Germline V gene lookup returns CDR1 SGHRS and CDR2 YFSETQ. The V and J ends lost 5 bases and 6 bases respectively, with 11 bases between them. This sample was included in a study of T cells in localized non-small cell lung cancer. Study results and caveats: Median detection of top 100 tumor clones in adjacent lung was 55 to 60 clones. Longer overall survival accompanied higher blood T cell density. Peak T cell clonality was found in uninvolved adjacent lung, exceeding tumor. Without multi-region sequencing, intratumor heterogeneity could not be excluded.

The sequence was collected from a woman aged 40-70 years with stage I lung adenocarcinoma. This sequence joins TRBV5-1 and TRBJ2-2; D is uncertain. Sequences were derived from peripheral blood, sampled before any cancer treatment. Written as DNA, the CDR3 is TGCGCCAGCAGTTCATACATAGCCGGGGAGCTGTTTTTT. This codes for CASSSYIAGELFF.